A single sample gave rise to the 17 T cell receptor beta chains below, sequenced in a study of Graves' ophthalmopathy and Graves' hyperthyroidism. TCR beta CDR3 amplification used RNA transcripts. HTBI primers were employed in first-round RT-PCR, then a second-round multiplex PCR followed. From the multiplex PCR reads, TCRdb called clonotypes with MiXCR, one entry per CDR3 protein. Among some 1.1 million distinct CDR3 sequences, less than 45% were seen once, and the ten largest hold 11%. Input material: peripheral blood or thyroid tissue (not recorded which). The receptor set was obtained from an adult man with Graves' hyperthyroidism.

The rearrangement joins TRBV15 to TRBJ2-2; a possible D gene is TRBD1 (6 bases). The CDR3 sequence is 15 residues long. Trimming removed 1 base at V and 4 bases at J, with 10 bases between. Germline loops: CDR1 LNHNV, CDR2 YYDKDF (reference sequence). In nucleotides, the CDR3 is TGTGCCACCAGCAGAGCACAGGGAAGCACCGGGGAGCTGTTTTTT. This gives the protein CATSRAQGSTGELFF.

This clonotype was counted at least ten times. V is TRBV9 and J is TRBJ2-5; D gene unclear. The CDR3 contains 10 residues. Germline CDR1 and CDR2: SGDLS and YYNGEE. V was pared by 7 bases and J by 3 bases, with 4 bases between. The CDR3 is CASPKETQYF. The CDR3 DNA reads as TGTGCCAGCCCTAAAGAGACCCAGTACTTC.

The V gene is TRBV6-6, the J gene TRBJ1-5; maybe TRBD1 (5 bases). Trimming took off 5 bases at V and 6 bases at J, with 14 bases between the two ends. Germline values: CDR1 MNHNY, CDR2 SVGAGI (reference sequence). The CDR3 spans 14 residues. The chain's CDR3 is CASSESGKRQPQHF. The CDR3 DNA reads as TGTGCCAGCAGTGAATCAGGGAAGCGTCAGCCCCAGCATTTT.

There are a few counts of this clonotype. This chain links TRBV5-5 with TRBJ1-6, with D hard to call. Germline lookup yields CDR1 SGHKS and CDR2 YYEKEE (reference sequence). The CDR3 is 16 residues long. The V end was cut by 4 bases, the J end by 0 bases, with 11 bases between. The CDR3: CASSNLGSSYNSPLHF. Written as DNA, the CDR3 is TGTGCCAGCAGCAACTTGGGGAGCTCCTATAATTCACCCCTCCACTTT.

The chain links TRBV30 to TRBJ1-1, with a possible D match to TRBD1 (5 bases). The CDR3 extends over 11 amino acids. CDR1 and CDR2 (germline): GTSNPN, SVGIG (reference sequence). The V and J ends lost 5 bases and 7 bases respectively, with 11 bases between them. CDR3 nucleotides: TGTGCCTGGGGGAGGAGGGGTGAAGCTTTCTTT. It yields the protein CAWGRRGEAFF.

This clonotype was observed once. One end of the junction varies from germline; a read error may be responsible. V usage is TRBV7-2 and J usage is TRBJ1-2, with D perhaps TRBD1 (6 bases). CDR1 and CDR2 from the germline V gene are SGHTA and FQGNSA. The CDR3 extends over 12 amino acids. Here the CDR3 reads CASSLFDRSYTF. The CDR3 DNA is TGCGCCAGCAGCCTTTTTGACAGGTCCTACACCTTC.

This clonotype was observed many times. V gene TRBV11-2 combines with J gene TRBJ2-5; 7 bases map to TRBD1. Germline loops: CDR1 SGHAT, CDR2 FQNNGV. V shed 5 bases, J shed 5 bases, and the junction held 8 bases outside the gene matches. The CDR3 loop spans 14 amino acids. The CDR3, as DNA: TGTGCCAGCAGCACCCACAGGGGAAGGGAGACCCAGTACTTC. Its translation: CASSTHRGRETQYF.

With regard to this clonotype: A much larger clone sits a single nucleotide away, making a read error possible. This chain joins TRBV2 and TRBJ1-5; D may be TRBD1 (5 bases). CDR3 length: 15 amino acids. Looked up from germline, CDR1 is SNHLY and CDR2 is FYNNEI. Deletions cut 6 bases from V and 0 bases from J, with 12 bases between. The CDR3 sequence: CASSDRGDSNQPQHF. The CDR3 DNA sequence: TGTGCCAGCAGCGATAGAGGGGATAGCAATCAGCCCCAGCATTTT.

This clonotype was detected ten times or more. The chain has TRBV2 and TRBJ2-7; either TRBD1 or TRBD2 may supply D (5 bases each). From germline, CDR1 is SNHLY and CDR2 FYNNEI. This CDR3 is 14 amino acids long. The V end was cut by 5 bases, the J end by 3 bases, with 14 bases between. The CDR3 nucleotides are TGTGCCAGCAGTCCCGGGACGTACCTCTACGAGCAGTACTTC. Its protein product is CASSPGTYLYEQYF.

The rearrangement links TRBV12-3 or TRBV12-4 to TRBJ1-2, with D unclear. This CDR3 is built from 12 residues. Trimming removed 2 bases from V and 4 bases from J, with 5 bases in between. In DNA form, the CDR3 reads TGTGCCAGCAGTTTATTCGGCTATGGCTACACCTTC. Translated: CASSLFGYGYTF.

The chain uses TRBV20-1 and TRBJ2-5, with D perhaps matching TRBD1 or TRBD2 (5 bases each). The germline V gene has CDR1 DFQATT and CDR2 SNEGSKA (reference sequence). V was cut by 4 bases and J by 5 bases, with 17 bases left in between. This CDR3 region has 14 residues. CDR3: CSAMRGLESETQYF. For the CDR3, the DNA is TGCAGTGCTATGAGGGGCCTCGAGAGCGAGACCCAGTACTTC.

This clonotype has a count of ten or more. The chain uses TRBV10-1 and TRBJ2-7; D might be TRBD2 (5 bases). With 8 bases removed from V and 1 base from J, the gap between germline ends came to 18 bases. The CDR3 runs to 15 residues. Germline CDR1 and CDR2: WNHNN and SYGVQD (reference sequence). Here the CDR3 reads CASRNTGYPSYEQYF. CDR3 nucleotides: TGCGCCAGCCGAAACACGGGATACCCATCCTACGAGCAGTACTTC.

V gene TRBV29-1 combines with J gene TRBJ1-1, with 8 nucleotides matching TRBD1. V gave up 1 base and J gave up 4 bases; unmatched junction bases: 2. The germline gives CDR1 SQVTM, CDR2 ANQGSEA. The CDR3 is 13 residues long. The CDR3 protein is CSVEVGTGTEAFF. DNA for the CDR3: TGCAGCGTTGAAGTAGGGACAGGCACTGAAGCTTTCTTT.

This clonotype was picked up a small number of times. V and J are TRBV11-2 and TRBJ2-5; D is undetermined. The CDR3 contains 16 residues. Germline loops: CDR1 SGHAT, CDR2 FQNNGV. V was clipped by 5 bases and J by 4 bases, with 20 bases between them. This chain's CDR3 is CASSPFLAAGGETQYF. The CDR3, as DNA: TGTGCCAGCAGCCCCTTTCTCGCGGCTGGCGGAGAGACCCAGTACTTC.

CDR3 sequence: CASRLPGQGHGYTF. In DNA form, the CDR3 reads TGCGCCAGCAGACTCCCGGGACAGGGCCATGGCTACACCTTC. J is TRBJ1-2 and V is TRBV4-1; 9 bases map to TRBD1. Germline trimming cut 6 bases from V and 6 bases from J; bases unmatched to any gene: 8. Germline V lookup: CDR1 MGHRA, CDR2 YSYEKL. The CDR3 loop spans 14 amino acids.

The V call is TRBV6-5, the J call TRBJ1-5; maybe TRBD1 (6 bases). The germline V gene encodes CDR1 MNHEY and CDR2 SVGAGI. Trimming removed 2 bases at V and 7 bases at J, with 15 bases between. This CDR3 comprises 15 residues. The CDR3 DNA reads as TGTGCCAGCAGTTACCGACCGACGAGGGGGCAGCCCCAGCATTTT. It translates to CASSYRPTRGQPQHF.

This clonotype was counted at least ten times. This chain joins TRBV29-1 and TRBJ2-7; possibly TRBD1 for D (6 bases). CDR1 is SQVTM, CDR2 ANQGSEA, per germline. Trimming took 3 bases from V and 6 from J, leaving 15 bases between them. The CDR3 runs to 13 residues. The CDR3 reads CSVETGLRGEQYF. The CDR3 nucleotides read TGCAGCGTTGAGACGGGGCTCAGGGGCGAGCAGTACTTC.